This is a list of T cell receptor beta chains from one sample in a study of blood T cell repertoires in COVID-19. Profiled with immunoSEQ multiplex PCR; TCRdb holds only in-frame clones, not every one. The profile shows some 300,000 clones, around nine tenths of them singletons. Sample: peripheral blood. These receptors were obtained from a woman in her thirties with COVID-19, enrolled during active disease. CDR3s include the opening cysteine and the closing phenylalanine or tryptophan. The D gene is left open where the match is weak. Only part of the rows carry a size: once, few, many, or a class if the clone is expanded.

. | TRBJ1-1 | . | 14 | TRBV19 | CASSIRGGSAEAFF | TGTGCCAGTAGTATTAGGGGAGGTAGCGCTGAAGCTTTCTTT
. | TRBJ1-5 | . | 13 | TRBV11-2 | CASSLSSSQPQHF | TGTGCCAGCAGCTTATCTTCCAGTCAGCCCCAGCATTTT
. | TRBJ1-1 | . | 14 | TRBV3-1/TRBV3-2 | CASSLRQRNTEAFF | TGTGCCAGCAGCTTACGACAGAGGAACACTGAAGCTTTCTTT
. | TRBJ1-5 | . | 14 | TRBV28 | CASRTGPGNQPQHF | TGTGCCAGCAGAACAGGGCCGGGCAATCAGCCCCAGCATTTT
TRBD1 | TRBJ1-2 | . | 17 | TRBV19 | CASSPPGQSESIYGYTF | TGTGCCAGTAGTCCCCCGGGACAGTCAGAATCTATCTATGGCTACACCTTC
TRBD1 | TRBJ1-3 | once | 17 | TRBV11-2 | CASSTLHRGQRINTIYF | TGTGCCAGCAGCACCCTACACAGGGGGCAAAGAATTAACACCATATATTTT
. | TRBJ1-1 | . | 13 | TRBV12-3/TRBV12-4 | CASSLDSNTEAFF | TGTGCCAGCAGTTTAGACAGCAACACTGAAGCTTTCTTT
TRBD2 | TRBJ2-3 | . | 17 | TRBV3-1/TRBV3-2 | CASSQGSSGGSTDTQYF | TGTGCCAGCAGCCAAGGATCTAGCGGGGGCAGCACAGATACGCAGTATTTT
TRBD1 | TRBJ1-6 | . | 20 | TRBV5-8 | CASSRRLGRGLSSYNSPLHF | TGTGCCAGCAGCCGCCGGTTGGGCAGGGGGTTAAGCTCCTATAATTCACCCCTCCACTTT
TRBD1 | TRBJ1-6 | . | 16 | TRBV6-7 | CASSSLPGQNNSPLHF | TGTGCCAGCAGTTCACTACCGGGACAGAATAATTCACCCCTCCACTTT
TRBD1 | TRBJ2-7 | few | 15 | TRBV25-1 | CASSGGTGKPYEQYF | TGTGCCAGCAGTGGGGGGACAGGTAAACCCTACGAGCAGTACTTC
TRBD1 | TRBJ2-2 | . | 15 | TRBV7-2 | CASSTGTGWTGELFF | TGTGCCAGCAGCACCGGGACAGGGTGGACCGGGGAGCTGTTTTTT
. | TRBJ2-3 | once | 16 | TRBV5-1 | CASSPRPPEVTDTQYF | TGCGCCAGCAGCCCCCGGCCACCTGAGGTTACAGATACGCAGTATTTT
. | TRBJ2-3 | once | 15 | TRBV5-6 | CASSFRGLSTDTQYF | TGTGCCAGCAGCTTTAGGGGTCTTAGCACAGATACGCAGTATTTT
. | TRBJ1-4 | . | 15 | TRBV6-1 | CASSEAGDRNEKLFF | TGTGCCAGCAGTGAAGCCGGGGATCGAAATGAAAAACTGTTTTTT
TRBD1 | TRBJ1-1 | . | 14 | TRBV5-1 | CASSSRGLDTEAFF | TGCGCCAGCAGCTCGAGGGGGCTGGACACTGAAGCTTTCTTT
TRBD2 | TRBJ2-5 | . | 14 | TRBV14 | CASSPGGSQETQYF | TGTGCCAGCAGCCCGGGGGGGTCCCAAGAGACCCAGTACTTC
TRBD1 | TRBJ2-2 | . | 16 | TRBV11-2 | CASSLDRGTNTGELFF | TGTGCCAGCAGCTTGGACAGGGGAACGAACACCGGGGAGCTGTTTTTT
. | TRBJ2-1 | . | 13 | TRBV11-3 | CASFGGGSMVEFF | .
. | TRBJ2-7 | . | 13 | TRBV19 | CASSNVGEDRQYF | TGTGCCAGTAGTAATGTGGGTGAGGACAGGCAGTACTTC
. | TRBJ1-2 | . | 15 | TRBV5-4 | CASSLAGMLAYGYTF | TGTGCCAGCAGCTTGGCAGGGATGTTAGCCTATGGCTACACCTTC
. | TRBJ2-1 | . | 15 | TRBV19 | CASSSTGLRRDEQFF | TGTGCCAGTAGTTCGACAGGGCTCCGGAGGGATGAGCAGTTCTTC
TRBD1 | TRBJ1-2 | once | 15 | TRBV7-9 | CASSSWDRGGYGYTF | TGTGCCAGCAGCTCCTGGGACAGGGGGGGCTATGGCTACACCTTC
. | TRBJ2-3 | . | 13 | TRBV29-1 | CSAEGGVEDTQYF | TGCAGCGCCGAGGGGGGGGTCGAGGATACGCAGTATTTT
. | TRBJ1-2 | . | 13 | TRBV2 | CASGHAGESGYTF | TGTGCCAGCGGCCATGCGGGGGAGAGTGGCTACACCTTC
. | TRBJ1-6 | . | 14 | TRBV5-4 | CASSSSDNNSPLHF | TGTGCCAGCAGCTCGTCGGACAATAATTCACCCCTCCACTTT
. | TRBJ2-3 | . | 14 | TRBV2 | CASSETTTADTQYF | TGTGCCAGCAGTGAAACGACTACGGCAGATACGCAGTATTTT